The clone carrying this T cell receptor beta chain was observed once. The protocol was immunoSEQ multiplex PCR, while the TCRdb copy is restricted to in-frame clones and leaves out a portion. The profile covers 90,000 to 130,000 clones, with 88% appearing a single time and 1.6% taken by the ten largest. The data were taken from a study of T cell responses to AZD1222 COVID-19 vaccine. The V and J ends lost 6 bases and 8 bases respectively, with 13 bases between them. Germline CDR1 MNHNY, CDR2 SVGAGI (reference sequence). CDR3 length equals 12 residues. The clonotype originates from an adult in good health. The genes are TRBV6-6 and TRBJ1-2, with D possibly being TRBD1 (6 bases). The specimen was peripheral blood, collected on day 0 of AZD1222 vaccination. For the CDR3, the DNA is TGTGCCAGCAGCCAATACAGGGAAGGCTACACCTTC. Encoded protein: CASSQYREGYTF.